The clone carrying this TCR beta chain has just a few counts. Its target is not known. This specimen comes from a study of cytomegalovirus exposure and HLA in healthy donors. Study results and caveats: Several V segments, TRBV6-2 and TRBV6-3 among them, could not be told apart and were dropped. HLA alleles were associated with 16,951 TCR beta sequences in a later analysis at 0.05 false discovery rate. Earlier analysis looked at TCR beta V segments, and most were productive about 87% or about 30% of the time. Three chains linked to CMV were shown in vitro to be specific for CMV antigens.

Amplification used 60 Vbeta primers and 13 Jbeta primers. Method: immunoSEQ multiplex PCR; TCRdb's copy keeps in-frame clones and lacks some. The sample has about 98,000 clones, over 65% seen once. The V and J ends lost 6 bases and 3 bases respectively, with 17 bases between them. The CDR3 consists of 15 residues. Germline CDR1 MGHRA, CDR2 YSYEKL. The sequencing sample was made of PBMCs. The clonotype was recovered from a male donor in good health and CMV-seronegative. This sequence joins TRBV4-1 and TRBJ2-5, with TRBD2 as a possible D gene (6 bases). CDR3 sequence: CASRQAWRGKETQYF. For the CDR3, the DNA is TGCGCCAGCAGGCAGGCCTGGCGGGGAAAAGAGACCCAGTACTTC.